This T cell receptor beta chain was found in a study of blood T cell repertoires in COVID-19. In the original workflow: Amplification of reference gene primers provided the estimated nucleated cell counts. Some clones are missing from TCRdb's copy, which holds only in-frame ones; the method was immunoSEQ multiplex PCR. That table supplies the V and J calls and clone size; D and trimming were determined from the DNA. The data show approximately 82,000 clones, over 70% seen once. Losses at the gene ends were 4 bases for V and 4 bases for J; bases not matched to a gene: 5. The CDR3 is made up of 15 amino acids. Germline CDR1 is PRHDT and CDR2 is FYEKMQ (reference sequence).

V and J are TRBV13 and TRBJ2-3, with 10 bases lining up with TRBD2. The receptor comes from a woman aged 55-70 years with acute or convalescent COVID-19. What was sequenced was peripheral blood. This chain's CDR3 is CASSSLAGDPDTQYF. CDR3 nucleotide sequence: TGTGCCAGCAGCTCGCTAGCGGGGGACCCAGATACGCAGTATTTT.